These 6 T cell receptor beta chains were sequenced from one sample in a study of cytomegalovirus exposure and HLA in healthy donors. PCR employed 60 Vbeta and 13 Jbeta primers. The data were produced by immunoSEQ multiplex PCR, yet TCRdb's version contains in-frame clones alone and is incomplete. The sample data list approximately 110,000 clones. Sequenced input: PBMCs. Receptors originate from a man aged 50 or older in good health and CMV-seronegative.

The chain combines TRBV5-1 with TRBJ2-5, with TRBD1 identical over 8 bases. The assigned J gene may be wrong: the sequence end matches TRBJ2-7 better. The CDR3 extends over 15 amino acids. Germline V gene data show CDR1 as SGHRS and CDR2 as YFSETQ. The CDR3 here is CASSLDGTGSYEQYF. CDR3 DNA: TGCGCCAGCAGCTTGGATGGGACAGGCTCGTACGAGCAGTACTTC.

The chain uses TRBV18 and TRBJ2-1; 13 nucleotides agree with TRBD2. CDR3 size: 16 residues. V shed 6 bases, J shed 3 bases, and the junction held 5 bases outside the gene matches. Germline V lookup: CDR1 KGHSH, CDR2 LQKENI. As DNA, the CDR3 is TGTGCCAGCTCGCTTGGACTAGCGGGAGACTACAATGAGCAGTTCTTC. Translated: CASSLGLAGDYNEQFF.

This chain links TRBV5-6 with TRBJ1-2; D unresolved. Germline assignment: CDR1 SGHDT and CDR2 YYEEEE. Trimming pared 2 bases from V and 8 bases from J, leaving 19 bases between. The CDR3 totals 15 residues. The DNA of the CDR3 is TGTGCCAGCAGCTTTTCCCTCCCGACCCCCGGGGGCTACACCTTC. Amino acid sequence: CASSFSLPTPGGYTF.

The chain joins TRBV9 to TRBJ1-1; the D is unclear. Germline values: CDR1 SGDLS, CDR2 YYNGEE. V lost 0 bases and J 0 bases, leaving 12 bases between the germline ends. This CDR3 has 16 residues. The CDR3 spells CASSVDPVPMNTEAFF. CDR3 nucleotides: TGTGCCAGCAGCGTAGATCCGGTGCCCATGAACACTGAAGCTTTCTTT.

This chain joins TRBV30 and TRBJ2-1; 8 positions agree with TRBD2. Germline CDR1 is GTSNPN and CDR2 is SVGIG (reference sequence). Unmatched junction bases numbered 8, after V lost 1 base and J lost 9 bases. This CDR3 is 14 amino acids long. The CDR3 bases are TGTGCCTGGAGTGGGACGGGAGGGGGGTCTGAGCAGTTCTTC. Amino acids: CAWSGTGGGSEQFF.

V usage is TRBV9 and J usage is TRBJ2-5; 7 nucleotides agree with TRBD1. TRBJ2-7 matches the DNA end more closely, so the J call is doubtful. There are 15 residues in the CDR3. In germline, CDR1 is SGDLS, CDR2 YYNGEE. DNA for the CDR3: TGTGCCAGCAGCCCGCGACAGGGAACCGTCTACGAGCAGTACTTC. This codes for CASSPRQGTVYEQYF.